This entry features one T cell receptor beta chain sequence. Its target is unknown. This specimen comes from a study of T cells in localized non-small cell lung cancer. The protocol was immunoSEQ multiplex PCR, while the TCRdb copy is restricted to in-frame clones and leaves out a portion. Among approximately 41,000 clones listed, around nine tenths were seen once. Study observations and caveats: Clonality peaked in uninvolved adjacent lung rather than tumor. Adjacent lung exhibited a median of 57 among the 100 most abundant tumor clones. Heterogeneity stays possible, as sequencing covered only one tumor region.

The V end lost 3 bases, the J end lost 5 bases, and 13 bases lay between the germline ends. Germline assignment: CDR1 MNHEY and CDR2 SVGAGI. This CDR3 has 14 residues. The sample was peripheral blood, taken before any cancer treatment. The V gene is TRBV6-5, the J gene TRBJ2-5; D not certain. This sequence was found in a female donor of 60 years or more with stage I squamous cell lung carcinoma. The CDR3 sequence is CASSYGASAETQYF. In DNA, the CDR3 is TGTGCCAGCAGTTATGGCGCCTCAGCTGAGACCCAGTACTTC.